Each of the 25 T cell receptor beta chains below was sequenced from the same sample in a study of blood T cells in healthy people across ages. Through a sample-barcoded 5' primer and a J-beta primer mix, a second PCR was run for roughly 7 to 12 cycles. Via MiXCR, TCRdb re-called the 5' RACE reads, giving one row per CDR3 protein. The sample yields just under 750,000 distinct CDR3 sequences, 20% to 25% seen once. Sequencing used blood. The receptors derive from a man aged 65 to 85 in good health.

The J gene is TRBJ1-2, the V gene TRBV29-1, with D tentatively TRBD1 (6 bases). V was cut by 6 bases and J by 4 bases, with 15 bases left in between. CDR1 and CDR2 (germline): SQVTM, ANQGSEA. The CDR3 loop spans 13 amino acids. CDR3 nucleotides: TGCAGCGTGTACACAGGGTTCATCTATGGCTACACCTTC. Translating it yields CSVYTGFIYGYTF.

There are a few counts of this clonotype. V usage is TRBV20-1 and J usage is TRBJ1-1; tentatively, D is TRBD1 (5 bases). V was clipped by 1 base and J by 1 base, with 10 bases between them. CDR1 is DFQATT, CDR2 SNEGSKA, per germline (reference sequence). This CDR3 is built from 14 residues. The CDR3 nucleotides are TGCAGTGCTAGAGCCGGCAGGGCGAACACTGAAGCTTTCTTT. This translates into CSARAGRANTEAFF.

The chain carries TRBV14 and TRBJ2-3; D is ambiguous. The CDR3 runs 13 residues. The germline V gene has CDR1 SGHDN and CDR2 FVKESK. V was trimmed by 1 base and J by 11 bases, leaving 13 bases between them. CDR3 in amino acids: CASSQGIGNMQYF. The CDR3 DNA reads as TGTGCCAGCAGCCAAGGAATAGGCAATATGCAGTATTTT.

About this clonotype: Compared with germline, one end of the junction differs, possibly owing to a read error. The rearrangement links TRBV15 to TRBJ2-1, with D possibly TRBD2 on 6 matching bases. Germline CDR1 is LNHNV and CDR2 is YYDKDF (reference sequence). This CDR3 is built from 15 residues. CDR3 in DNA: TGTGCCACAAGCAACGGGGAGGTTCTCTACAATGAGCAGTTCTTC. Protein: CATSNGEVLYNEQFF.

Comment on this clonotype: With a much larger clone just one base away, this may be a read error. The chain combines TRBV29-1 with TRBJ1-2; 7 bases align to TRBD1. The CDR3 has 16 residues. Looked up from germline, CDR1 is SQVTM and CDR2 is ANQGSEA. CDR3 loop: CGVDWGQTKQNYGYTF. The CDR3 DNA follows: TGCGGCGTTGACTGGGGACAGACAAAACAAAACTATGGCTACACCTTC.

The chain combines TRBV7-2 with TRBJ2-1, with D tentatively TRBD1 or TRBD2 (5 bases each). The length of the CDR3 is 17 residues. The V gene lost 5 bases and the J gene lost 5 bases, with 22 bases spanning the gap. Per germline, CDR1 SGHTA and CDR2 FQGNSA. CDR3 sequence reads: CASSQPGIRGRDNEQFF. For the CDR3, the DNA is TGTGCCAGCAGCCAGCCGGGAATTCGGGGCCGGGACAATGAGCAGTTCTTC.

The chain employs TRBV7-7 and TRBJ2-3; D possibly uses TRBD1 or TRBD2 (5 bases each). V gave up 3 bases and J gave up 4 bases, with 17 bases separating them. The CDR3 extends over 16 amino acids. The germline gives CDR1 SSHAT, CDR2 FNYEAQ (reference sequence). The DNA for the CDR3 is TGTGCCAGCAGCTTGGGGCTAGTGAGGGGCGCAGATACGCAGTATTTT. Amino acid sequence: CASSLGLVRGADTQYF.

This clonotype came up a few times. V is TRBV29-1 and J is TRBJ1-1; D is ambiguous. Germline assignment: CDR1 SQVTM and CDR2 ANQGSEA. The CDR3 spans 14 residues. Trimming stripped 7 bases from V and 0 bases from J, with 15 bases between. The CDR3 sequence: CSAQRSSVNTEAFF. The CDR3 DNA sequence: TGCAGCGCCCAGCGGTCATCGGTGAACACTGAAGCTTTCTTT. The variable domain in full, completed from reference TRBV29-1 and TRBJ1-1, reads SAVISQKPSRDICQRGTSLTIQCQVDSQVTMMFWYRQQPGQSLTLIATANQGSEATYESGFVIDKFPISRPNLTFSTLTVSNMSPEDSSIYLCSAQRSSVNTEAFFGQGTRLTVV.

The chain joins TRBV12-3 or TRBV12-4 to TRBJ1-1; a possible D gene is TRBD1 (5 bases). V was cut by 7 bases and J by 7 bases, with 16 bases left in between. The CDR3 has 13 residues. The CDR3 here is CASTIGVHLEAFF. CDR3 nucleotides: TGTGCCAGCACCATAGGGGTGCACCTTGAAGCTTTCTTT.

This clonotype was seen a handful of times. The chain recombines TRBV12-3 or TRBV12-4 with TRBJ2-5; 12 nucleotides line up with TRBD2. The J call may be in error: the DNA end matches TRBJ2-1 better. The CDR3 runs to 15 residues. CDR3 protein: CASSPGLAGLWEQFF. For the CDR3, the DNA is TGTGCCAGCAGTCCGGGACTAGCGGGCCTATGGGAGCAGTTCTTC.

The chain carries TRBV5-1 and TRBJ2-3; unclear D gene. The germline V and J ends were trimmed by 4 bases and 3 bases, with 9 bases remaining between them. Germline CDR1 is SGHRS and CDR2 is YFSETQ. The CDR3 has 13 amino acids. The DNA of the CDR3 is TGCGCCAGCAGCCCTGTTATGACAGATACGCAGTATTTT. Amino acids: CASSPVMTDTQYF.

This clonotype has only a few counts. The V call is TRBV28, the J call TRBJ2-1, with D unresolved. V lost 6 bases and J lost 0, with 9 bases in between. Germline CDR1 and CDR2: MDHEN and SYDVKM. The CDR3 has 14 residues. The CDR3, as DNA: TGTGCCAGCAGACGACCCAACTCCTACAATGAGCAGTTCTTC. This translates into CASRRPNSYNEQFF.

CDR3 region: CATSAVAGTSGVYNEQFF. In DNA, the CDR3 is TGTGCCACCAGTGCGGTCGCCGGGACTAGCGGAGTCTACAATGAGCAGTTCTTC. V is TRBV24-1 and J is TRBJ2-7; 11 nucleotides align to TRBD2. The better agreement between TRBJ2-1 and the DNA end casts doubt on the J call. The CDR3 runs 18 residues. Looked up from germline, CDR1 is KGHDR and CDR2 is SFDVKD.

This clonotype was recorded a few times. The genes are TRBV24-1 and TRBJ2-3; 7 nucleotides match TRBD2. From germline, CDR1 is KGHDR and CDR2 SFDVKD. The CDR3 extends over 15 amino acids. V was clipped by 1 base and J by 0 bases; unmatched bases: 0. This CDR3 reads CATSDFGGSTDTQYF. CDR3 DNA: TGTGCCACCAGTGATTTCGGGGGGAGCACAGATACGCAGTATTTT.

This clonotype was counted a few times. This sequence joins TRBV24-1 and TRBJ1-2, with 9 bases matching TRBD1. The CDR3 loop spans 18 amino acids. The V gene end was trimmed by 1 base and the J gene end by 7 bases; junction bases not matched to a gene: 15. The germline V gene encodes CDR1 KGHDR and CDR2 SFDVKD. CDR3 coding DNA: TGTGCCACCAGTGATTTTCGCGGAATTGGGACAGGGAGCGGTGGCTACACCTTC. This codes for CATSDFRGIGTGSGGYTF.

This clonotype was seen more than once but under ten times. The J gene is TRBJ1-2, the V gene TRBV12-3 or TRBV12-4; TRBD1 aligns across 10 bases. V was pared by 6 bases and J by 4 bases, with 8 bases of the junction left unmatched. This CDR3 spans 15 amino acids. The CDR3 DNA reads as TGTGCCAGCAGCCCGGGGACAGGGGTTCTCTATGGCTACACCTTC. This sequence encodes CASSPGTGVLYGYTF.

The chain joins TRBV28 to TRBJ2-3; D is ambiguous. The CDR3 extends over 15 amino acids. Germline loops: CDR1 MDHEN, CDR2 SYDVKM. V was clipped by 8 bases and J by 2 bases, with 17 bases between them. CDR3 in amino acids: CASQTTGDSTDTQYF. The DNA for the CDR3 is TGTGCCAGCCAAACGACTGGGGATTCCACAGATACGCAGTATTTT.

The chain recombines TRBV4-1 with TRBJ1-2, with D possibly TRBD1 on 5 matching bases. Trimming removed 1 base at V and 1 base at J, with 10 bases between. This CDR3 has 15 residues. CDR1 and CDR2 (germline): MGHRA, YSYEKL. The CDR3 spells CASSQGTQGNYGYTF. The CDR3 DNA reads TGCGCCAGCAGCCAAGGGACGCAGGGTAACTATGGCTACACCTTC.

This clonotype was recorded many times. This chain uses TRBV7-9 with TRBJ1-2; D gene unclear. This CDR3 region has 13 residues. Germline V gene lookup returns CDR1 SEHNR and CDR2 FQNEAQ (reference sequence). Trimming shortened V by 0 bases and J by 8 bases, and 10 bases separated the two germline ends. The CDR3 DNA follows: TGTGCCAGCAGCTTAGCTACCACACCCGGCTACACCTTC. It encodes CASSLATTPGYTF.

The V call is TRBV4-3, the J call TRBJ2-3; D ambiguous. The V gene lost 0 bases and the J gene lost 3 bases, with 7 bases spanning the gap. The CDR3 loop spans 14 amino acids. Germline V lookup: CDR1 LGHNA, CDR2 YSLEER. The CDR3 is CASSQDAGTDTQYF. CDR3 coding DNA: TGCGCCAGCAGCCAAGATGCCGGGACAGATACGCAGTATTTT.

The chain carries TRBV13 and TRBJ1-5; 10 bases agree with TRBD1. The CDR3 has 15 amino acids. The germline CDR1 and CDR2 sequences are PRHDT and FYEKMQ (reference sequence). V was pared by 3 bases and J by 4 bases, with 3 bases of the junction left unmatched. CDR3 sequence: CASSFGTGDNQPQHF. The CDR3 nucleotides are TGTGCCAGCAGCTTCGGGACAGGGGATAATCAGCCCCAGCATTTT.

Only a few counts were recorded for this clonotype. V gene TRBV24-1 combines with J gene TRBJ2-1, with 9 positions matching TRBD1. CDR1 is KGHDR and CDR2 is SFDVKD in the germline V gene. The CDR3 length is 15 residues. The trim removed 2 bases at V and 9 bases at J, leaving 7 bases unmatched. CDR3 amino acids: CATSDWGQGKSEQFF. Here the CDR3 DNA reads TGTGCCACCAGTGATTGGGGACAGGGTAAATCTGAGCAGTTCTTC.

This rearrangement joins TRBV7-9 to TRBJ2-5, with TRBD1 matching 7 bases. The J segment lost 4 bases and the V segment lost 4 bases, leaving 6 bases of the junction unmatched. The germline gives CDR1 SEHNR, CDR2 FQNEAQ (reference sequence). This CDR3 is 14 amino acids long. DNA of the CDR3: TGTGCCAGCAGCTCCTGGGACAGAGTAGAGACCCAGTACTTC. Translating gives CASSSWDRVETQYF.

CDR3 residues: CASSQDRRQTLSNEQFF. As DNA, the CDR3 is TGTGCCAGCAGCCAAGATCGTCGGCAAACCCTGTCCAATGAGCAGTTCTTC. The V call is TRBV4-2, the J call TRBJ2-1; D gene ambiguous. Germline V gives CDR1 LGHNA, CDR2 YNFKEQ. This CDR3 has 17 amino acids. V lost 0 bases and J lost 6, with 18 bases in between.

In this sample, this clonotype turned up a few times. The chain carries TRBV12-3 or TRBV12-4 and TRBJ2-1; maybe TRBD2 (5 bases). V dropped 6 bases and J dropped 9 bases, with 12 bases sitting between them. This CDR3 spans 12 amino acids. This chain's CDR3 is CASSRQRGEQFF. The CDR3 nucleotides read TGTGCCAGCAGCCGACAACGGGGTGAGCAGTTCTTC.